Described below is a single T cell receptor beta chain sequence and its context. The germline V gene encodes CDR1 GTSNPN and CDR2 SVGIG (reference sequence). The germline V and J ends were trimmed by 2 bases and 4 bases, with 9 bases remaining between them. The CDR3 length is 12 residues. Only in-frame clones appear in the TCRdb table, and some are missing; sequencing was by immunoSEQ multiplex PCR. The sample lists roughly 96,000 clones, about nine tenths occurring once. This specimen comes from a study of T cell responses to AZD1222 COVID-19 vaccine. This receptor was taken from an adult in good health. Material: peripheral blood, obtained on day 0 of AZD1222 vaccination. The V and J genes are TRBV30 and TRBJ2-7, with D perhaps matching TRBD2 (6 bases). The CDR3, as DNA: TGTGCCTGGAGTCGGAGGGGATACGAGCAGTACTTC. It translates to CAWSRRGYEQYF.